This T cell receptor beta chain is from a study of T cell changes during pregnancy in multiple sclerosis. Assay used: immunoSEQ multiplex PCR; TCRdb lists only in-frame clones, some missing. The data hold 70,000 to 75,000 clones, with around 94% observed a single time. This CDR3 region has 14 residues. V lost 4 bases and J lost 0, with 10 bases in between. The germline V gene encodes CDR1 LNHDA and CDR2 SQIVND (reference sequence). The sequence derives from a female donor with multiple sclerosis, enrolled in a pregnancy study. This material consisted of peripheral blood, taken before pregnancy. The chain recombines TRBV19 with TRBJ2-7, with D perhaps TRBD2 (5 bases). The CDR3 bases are TGTGCCAGTAGTAAAACCGGGATCTCCTACGAGCAGTACTTC. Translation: CASSKTGISYEQYF.